These 10 T cell receptor beta chains came from one sample sequenced in a study of blood T cells in healthy people across ages. The authors ran a second PCR of 7 to 11 cycles using a sample-barcoded 5' primer and a J-beta primer mix. From the 5' RACE reads, TCRdb called clonotypes with MiXCR, one entry per CDR3 protein. The sample includes 1.5 million or so distinct CDR3 sequences, less than 45% of them seen just once. Sequenced material: blood. The receptor set was obtained from a young woman in good health.

The genes are TRBV7-9 and TRBJ1-2, with 11 bases fitting TRBD1. The germline CDR1 and CDR2 sequences are SEHNR and FQNEAQ (reference sequence). Trimming removed 4 bases from V and 5 bases from J; junction bases left unmatched: 3. This CDR3 is 14 amino acids long. CDR3 amino acids: CASSWGQGVYGYTF. In DNA, the CDR3 is TGTGCCAGCAGCTGGGGACAGGGGGTTTATGGCTACACCTTC.

This clonotype appeared a few times. The chain has TRBV4-1 and TRBJ2-1; D remains ambiguous. In germline, CDR1 is MGHRA, CDR2 YSYEKL. The CDR3 has 12 amino acids. V shed 6 bases and J shed 13 bases, with 16 bases lying between them. CDR3 amino acids: CASSTLWGDQFF. In nucleotides, the CDR3 is TGCGCCAGCAGTACGCTCTGGGGTGATCAGTTCTTC.

This clonotype was counted a few times. J is TRBJ1-6 and V is TRBV10-3; D might be TRBD1 (6 bases). Germline CDR1 ENHRY, CDR2 SYGVKD. There are 15 residues in the CDR3. Trimming cost V 5 bases and J 7 bases, with 15 bases left between them. The CDR3 DNA reads TGTGCCATCAGTAAGGACAGCCAGGGGAATTCACCCCTCCACTTT. Translated: CAISKDSQGNSPLHF.

Concerning this clonotype itself: Relative to the germline gene, one junction end is altered; a read error may explain this. The CDR3 DNA reads TGTGCCTGCAGTTTACACAGGGGGGACTATGGCTACACCTTC. Translated, it gives CACSLHRGDYGYTF. V usage is TRBV12-3 or TRBV12-4 and J usage is TRBJ1-2; 8 bases are a match to TRBD1. There are 14 residues in the CDR3.

V gene TRBV4-3 combines with J gene TRBJ1-5, with 8 positions matching TRBD1. CDR1 is LGHNA and CDR2 is YSLEER in the germline V gene. The CDR3 loop spans 17 amino acids. Trimming at V came to 2 bases and at J to 5 bases, leaving 11 bases not matched to a gene. CDR3 DNA: TGCGCCAGCAGCCAATCTCCACGGACAGGGAATCATCAGCCCCAGCATTTT. It encodes CASSQSPRTGNHQPQHF.

The chain couples TRBV6-2 or TRBV6-3 to TRBJ2-1, with D maybe TRBD1 (8 bases). Germline loops: CDR1 MNHEY, CDR2 SVGEGT. Trimming shortened V by 3 bases and J by 6 bases, and 24 bases separated the two germline ends. CDR3 size: 18 residues. CDR3 amino acids: CASSYEAGEYRGGNEQFF. The CDR3 nucleotides read TGTGCCAGCAGTTATGAGGCGGGCGAGTACAGGGGGGGCAATGAGCAGTTCTTC.

Notes on this clonotype: At one end the junction does not follow the germline gene, possibly because of a read error. The V gene is TRBV2, the J gene TRBJ1-4; D is unclear. The V gene's germline CDR1 is SNHLY and CDR2 FYNNEI. The CDR3 runs to 17 residues. CDR3 in DNA: TGTGCCGGCAGTGAAGGGTCAGTTGCTGCAACTAATGAAAAACTGTTTTTT. Residues: CAGSEGSVAATNEKLFF.

The chain couples TRBV10-3 to TRBJ1-6; TRBD1 is a possible D gene (5 bases). Germline loops: CDR1 ENHRY, CDR2 SYGVKD. V lost 0 bases, J lost 5 bases, and 11 bases lay in between. The CDR3 has 16 amino acids. CDR3: CAISESRQGDNSPLHF. CDR3 nucleotide sequence: TGTGCCATCAGTGAGTCGAGGCAGGGTGATAATTCACCCCTCCACTTT.

The chain recombines TRBV20-1 with TRBJ2-7, with 8 bases identical to TRBD1. Germline-derived CDR1 and CDR2 are DFQATT and SNEGSKA (reference sequence). CDR3 size: 13 residues. J lost 5 bases, V lost 4 bases, and 7 bases had no gene match. CDR3 DNA sequence: TGCAGTGCTATCGGGACAGGTGGCCACGAGCAGTACTTC. Its protein is CSAIGTGGHEQYF.

The table lists this clonotype with a few counts. The V call is TRBV7-8, the J call TRBJ1-5; 7 bases fit TRBD1. Trimming at V came to 4 bases and at J to 4 bases, leaving 13 bases not matched to a gene. The CDR3 runs 17 residues. CDR1 is SGHVS, CDR2 FQNEAQ, per germline. CDR3 sequence (DNA): TGTGCCAGCAGCTCAACCTACACAGGGGACGGAAATCAGCCCCAGCATTTT. It yields the protein CASSSTYTGDGNQPQHF.